This entry concerns a single TCR beta chain. What it binds is not known. Some clones are missing from TCRdb's copy, which holds only in-frame ones; the method was immunoSEQ multiplex PCR. This sample yields some 90,000 clones, of which 78% are seen a single time; approximately 9% belongs to the top ten. The time point was: cycle 4 day 1 (C4D1), after five to seven weeks of nivolumab. No patient escaped relapse after autologous stem cell transplantation, and brentuximab vedotin exposure varied. Germline assignment: CDR1 SGHTS and CDR2 YDEGEE. The CDR3 has 16 residues. The trim removed 0 bases at V and 4 bases at J, leaving 7 bases unmatched. The data originate from a study of PD-1 blockade in classical Hodgkin lymphoma. Whole-study context: With a 2-week interval, patients received intravenous nivolumab at 3 mg/kg.

Findings and limits, study-wide: The causes of the repertoire differences, possibly disease activity or prior therapy, remain undefined. Newly diagnosed patients were said to have less baseline TCR diversity than healthy donors did. When nivolumab was started under 1 year after ASCT, patients were excluded.

The rearrangement links TRBV5-8 to TRBJ2-1; 7 bases fit TRBD2. Sequencing used peripheral blood mononuclear cells (PBMCs), obtained before the fourth cycle of nivolumab. The clonotype comes from a human donor with classical Hodgkin lymphoma. The CDR3, as DNA: TGTGCCAGCAGCTTGGAGTGGGAGGGATATTACAATGAGCAGTTCTTC. It encodes CASSLEWEGYYNEQFF.